This TCR beta chain is from a study of cytomegalovirus exposure and HLA in healthy donors. Study-level findings and limits: Sequencing depth across donors, presence/absence analyses assumed, was roughly uniform. Some highly shared sequence variants likely arose as a pipeline artifact. Researchers reported from a later analysis that most CMV-associated TCR beta chains appeared HLA-restricted.

A multiplex PCR was run with 60 Vbeta primers and 13 Jbeta primers. The table came from immunoSEQ multiplex PCR; TCRdb's copy has only in-frame clones and leaves some out. There are about 120,000 clones in the sample; 70% to 85% occur only once, and 9.5% to 13% lies in the top ten. CDR1 is MNHEY and CDR2 is SVGAGI in the germline V gene. The CDR3 sequence is 15 residues long. V was pared by 4 bases and J by 2 bases, with 12 bases between. At collection, donors were nominally healthy, but unrecorded immune exposures were probable. With respect to this clone: Its cognate antigen is unknown.

This TCR derives from a man aged 40-49 years in good health and CMV-seropositive. The specimen was PBMCs. The chain recombines TRBV6-5 with TRBJ1-3, with a possible D match to TRBD1 (6 bases). CDR3 coding DNA: TGTGCCAGCAGTTTTAACAGGGTGCCTGGAAACACCATATATTTT. This gives the protein CASSFNRVPGNTIYF.